This TCR beta chain was sequenced in a study of beta chain features in type 1 diabetes. Study outcomes and limitations: Amplification by PCR could prefer shorter templates, with the same effect in patients and controls.

Details on this clone: Its antigen remains unidentified.

The whole isolated RNA underwent reverse transcription, so sequencing captured expressed TCRB transcripts. The table came from immunoSEQ multiplex PCR; TCRdb's copy has only in-frame clones and leaves some out. This sample has 130,000 to 150,000 clones, with about 10% found just once. In germline, CDR1 is SGHTA, CDR2 FQGNSA. V was clipped by 3 bases and J by 1 base, with 6 bases between them. The CDR3 runs to 14 residues. This sequence joins TRBV7-2 and TRBJ2-2; D is possibly TRBD1 (6 bases). The receptor was derived from a man between 18 and 29 years old in good health. The sample taken for sequencing was naive CD4+ T cells from blood. The CDR3 is CASSLGQNTGELFF. The CDR3 bases are TGTGCCAGCAGCTTGGGACAGAACACCGGGGAGCTGTTTTTT.